This is a list of T cell receptor beta chains from one sample in a study of CXCR3-negative and CXCR3-positive naive CD8 T cells. From its re-call of the 5' RACE reads, TCRdb lists each CDR3 protein once, without DNA. The sample table includes more than 50,000 distinct CDR3 sequences. Sequencing was performed on naive CXCR3- CD8+ T cells from blood. All receptors derive from a human donor in good health. Some clones in this sample may be carry-over from other donors' samples. The CDR3 runs from the conserved cysteine through the conserved F or W. Fields, in order: CDR3 length, J gene, V gene, CDR3 protein.

>13|TRBJ2-1|TRBV20-1
CSARTSGGHEQFF
>19|TRBJ1-1|TRBV4-3
CASSQEDKAVWSPNTEAFF
>14|TRBJ2-1|TRBV18
CASSPLNPNNEQFF
>16|TRBJ1-1|TRBV14
CASSQDWRGFNTEAFF
>15|TRBJ2-7|TRBV4-3
CASSPAGTSSYEQYF
>16|TRBJ1-6|TRBV18
CASSKRDGDYNSPLHF
>11|TRBJ2-7|TRBV27
CASGQGDEQYF
>16|TRBJ2-7|TRBV20-1
CSARRVSGGFSYEQYF
>20|TRBJ2-1|TRBV4-3
CASSQDRGLAGGDFYNEQFF
>13|TRBJ1-6|TRBV4-3
CASRGREGFPLHF
>11|TRBJ1-1|TRBV25-1
CASRVGAQAFF
>15|TRBJ2-5|TRBV7-7
CAGSLGWAHQETQYF
>15|TRBJ2-7|TRBV12-3/TRBV12-4
CARNREGGFEYEQYF
>14|TRBJ2-1|TRBV7-6
CASSVGGGDSEQFF
>14|TRBJ2-7|TRBV5-1
CASSLDSFSYEQYF
>15|TRBJ2-5|TRBV20-1
CSARDIGLGQETQYF
>17|TRBJ1-4|TRBV7-8
CASSLAFGGGSNEKLFF
>17|TRBJ1-2|TRBV7-2
CASSNSLAGWGDYGYTF
>13|TRBJ2-1|TRBV11-2
CASSFGKATEQFF
>13|TRBJ2-7|TRBV7-6
CASRPDGLVEQYF
>15|TRBJ1-2|TRBV29-1
CSVEWGRGDKPGYTF
>14|TRBJ2-3|TRBV28
CASSLDTSTDTQYF
>15|TRBJ2-2|TRBV29-1
CSVVSAGENTGELFF
>12|TRBJ2-7|TRBV10-3
CAISSGSYEQYF
>15|TRBJ2-1|TRBV6-4
CASSDSGGAGDEQFF
>15|TRBJ1-4|TRBV7-6
CASSPWTAKNEKLFF
>15|TRBJ2-5|TRBV7-2
CASSSLGGRMETQYF
>14|TRBJ1-1|TRBV19
CASSMTGWDTEAFF
>13|TRBJ2-2|TRBV29-1
CSVWTGVTGELFF
>12|TRBJ2-5|TRBV7-9
CASSSPANPQYF
>15|TRBJ1-2|TRBV29-1
CSVEDLRAGNYGYTF
>13|TRBJ2-7|TRBV7-2
CASSPTYLNEQYF
>15|TRBJ1-2|TRBV15
CATSRTGVTAYGYTF
>13|TRBJ2-2|TRBV7-3
CASSYFGTGELFF
>13|TRBJ1-1|TRBV29-1
CSVGSTGSTEAFF
>17|TRBJ1-1|TRBV7-2
CASSHRGGGSLNTEAFF
>14|TRBJ2-2|TRBV10-3
CAIPTAQDTGELFF
>17|TRBJ2-7|TRBV4-1
CASSLRTASLVSYEQYF
>15|TRBJ1-5|TRBV28
CASRITGGVNQPQHF
>18|TRBJ2-1|TRBV12-3/TRBV12-4
CASSFWTQRGDSYNEQFF
>16|TRBJ2-5|TRBV6-2/TRBV6-3
CASNTGTSGLQETQYF
>16|TRBJ2-5|TRBV6-5
CASSYSGGGAEETQYF
>16|TRBJ2-7|TRBV7-9
CASSLLQSGGAYEQYF
>16|TRBJ2-5|TRBV12-3/TRBV12-4
CASSLFGQPSQETQYF
>13|TRBJ1-1|TRBV29-1
CSVEHILNTEAFF
>18|TRBJ1-6|TRBV11-2
CASSLQGDRILYNSPLHF
>15|TRBJ1-5|TRBV12-5
CASAPQGGGNQPQHF
>15|TRBJ2-6|TRBV12-3/TRBV12-4
CASSPRGSGANVLTF
>16|TRBJ2-7|TRBV7-9
CASSWPTDLSSYEQYF
>15|TRBJ2-6|TRBV7-2
CAGSLTHSGANVLTF